These 9 T cell receptor beta chains came from one sample sequenced in a study of blood T cell repertoires in COVID-19. Measured with immunoSEQ multiplex PCR; TCRdb has only the in-frame clones, and not every one. Seen here are around 97,000 clones, 84% observed once, and the top ten hold more than 10%. The sequenced sample was peripheral blood. The receptors were gathered from a human donor in a cohort sampled during active COVID-19.

This chain links TRBV20-1 with TRBJ1-1; 7 positions match TRBD1. CDR3 length equals 11 residues. V shed 5 bases and J 6 bases; nucleotides not matched to a gene: 3. Germline V CDR1 and CDR2: DFQATT, SNEGSKA (reference sequence). This chain's CDR3 is CSADDRAEAFF. The CDR3 DNA reads TGCAGTGCTGACGACAGGGCTGAAGCTTTCTTT.

The V call is TRBV18, the J call TRBJ2-3, with TRBD1 matching over 9 bases. J lost 8 bases, V lost 0 bases, and 3 bases had no gene match. Germline CDR1 and CDR2: KGHSH and LQKENI. This CDR3 has 14 amino acids. The CDR3 reads CASSPPNRGRTQYF. The CDR3 nucleotides are TGTGCCAGCTCACCACCAAACAGGGGGCGTACGCAGTATTTT.

CDR3 region: CSGVEGTVNYGYTF. CDR3 bases: TGCAGCGGCGTGGAGGGGACAGTTAACTATGGCTACACCTTC. The J gene is TRBJ1-2, the V gene TRBV29-1; 7 positions match TRBD1. V gave up 7 bases and J gave up 1 base; unmatched junction bases: 9. This CDR3 has 14 residues. Germline CDR1 SQVTM, CDR2 ANQGSEA.

The CDR3 DNA sequence: TGTGCCACCAGCCGTGGGGCCACAGGGAGCACAGATACGCAGTATTTT. This translates into CATSRGATGSTDTQYF. The chain has TRBV15 and TRBJ2-3; a possible D gene is TRBD1 (6 bases). Germline V gives CDR1 LNHNV, CDR2 YYDKDF (reference sequence). The V end was cut by 5 bases, the J end by 0 bases, with 15 bases between. This CDR3 contains 16 residues.

The chain links TRBV18 to TRBJ1-2; D is possibly TRBD1 (5 bases). Germline V CDR1 and CDR2: KGHSH, LQKENI. The CDR3 spans 14 residues. Deletions cut 6 bases from V and 7 bases from J, with 18 bases between. CDR3: CASSPRWAGFGYTF. CDR3 DNA: TGTGCCAGCTCCCCCCGGTGGGCAGGGTTTGGCTACACCTTC.

The rearrangement uses TRBV27 and TRBJ2-2; 7 bases are a match to TRBD2. Germline CDR1 reads MNHEY; CDR2 reads SMNVEV (reference sequence). V gave up 7 bases and J gave up 7 bases; unmatched junction bases: 9. The length of the CDR3 is 14 residues. The CDR3 nucleotides read TGTGCCAGCAAGATCCGGGACTATTACGGGGAGCTGTTTTTT. It codes for CASKIRDYYGELFF.

The V gene is TRBV29-1, the J gene TRBJ2-2; 8 nucleotides agree with TRBD2. V lost 4 bases and J lost 5; bases outside the gene matches: 6. Germline loops: CDR1 SQVTM, CDR2 ANQGSEA. The CDR3 runs 14 residues. The CDR3 spells CSVGSGVRTGELFF. The DNA for the CDR3 is TGCAGCGTTGGTAGCGGGGTTAGGACCGGGGAGCTGTTTTTT.

This clone was picked up a small number of times. The V and J genes are TRBV2 and TRBJ2-7; 11 nucleotides align to TRBD2. The ends lost 4 bases at V and 0 bases at J; junction bases unmatched: 5. The CDR3 runs 16 residues. Germline V gives CDR1 SNHLY, CDR2 FYNNEI. The CDR3 here is CASSAGGLAASYEQYF. CDR3 DNA: TGTGCCAGCAGTGCCGGGGGACTAGCGGCCTCCTACGAGCAGTACTTC. Full variable domain (remainder filled in from reference TRBV2 and TRBJ2-7): EPEVTQTPSHQVTQMGQEVILRCVPISNHLYFYWYRQILGQKVEFLVSFYNNEISEKSEIFDDQFSVERPDGSNFTLKIRSTKLEDSAMYFCASSAGGLAASYEQYFGPGTRLTVT.

The rearrangement joins TRBV30 to TRBJ1-2; 7 bases agree with TRBD1. The CDR3 length is 12 residues. CDR1 is GTSNPN and CDR2 is SVGIG in the germline V gene (reference sequence). V was clipped by 4 bases and J by 4 bases; unmatched bases: 3. CDR3 sequence: CAWTPGGYGYTF. The DNA for the CDR3 is TGTGCCTGGACCCCAGGGGGCTATGGCTACACCTTC.